Presented here are 22 T cell receptor beta chains from one specimen sequenced in a study of naive and memory T cell subsets. Two oligonucleotides, mixed equimolar, formed the beta constant-region primer covering TRBC1 and TRBC2. Four rounds of PCR amplified the ligated cDNA using nested alpha and beta constant-region primers plus SP2. From the UMI-ligation and nested PCR reads, TCRdb called clonotypes with MiXCR, one entry per CDR3 protein. The repertoire consists of roughly 150,000 distinct CDR3 sequences, with over 20% occurring once and the leading ten covering around 0.11%. Whole-study results and caveats: A few larger clonotypes appeared in naive repertoires, especially CD8, possibly memory cells re-expressing CD45RA.

No antigen has been assigned to these receptors. The specimen sequenced was naive CD4+ T cells from blood. These receptors all stem from a human donor in good health.

The chain recombines TRBV20-1 with TRBJ1-4; maybe TRBD1 (5 bases). V was clipped by 2 bases and J by 8 bases, with 9 bases between them. The CDR3 is 12 amino acids. CDR1 and CDR2 from the germline V gene are DFQATT and SNEGSKA (reference sequence). The CDR3 region is CSARSEGEKLFF. The DNA of the CDR3 is TGCAGTGCTAGATCTGAGGGGGAAAAACTGTTTTTT.

The sample holds a few counts of this clonotype. This chain uses TRBV29-1 with TRBJ2-7; TRBD2 matches 11 bases. Germline values: CDR1 SQVTM, CDR2 ANQGSEA. V lost 4 bases and J lost 6; bases outside the gene matches: 20. The CDR3 is made up of 18 amino acids. As DNA, the CDR3 is TGCAGCGTTGCGGGTACTGCCCGTTTTAGCGGGAGGGCTCGCGAGCAGTACTTC. It specifies CSVAGTARFSGRAREQYF.

A few counts support this clonotype. V usage is TRBV9 and J usage is TRBJ2-3; the match to TRBD1 covers 8 bases. CDR1 SGDLS and CDR2 YYNGEE come from the germline V gene. Unmatched junction bases numbered 9, after V lost 4 bases and J lost 8 bases. The CDR3 sequence is 14 residues long. The CDR3 DNA is TGTGCCAGCAGCTCACACGGACAGGGTAGTACGCAGTATTTT. Its protein is CASSSHGQGSTQYF.

This clonotype was detected a few times. This rearrangement joins TRBV5-1 to TRBJ2-7, with 7 nucleotides matching TRBD2. The germline gives CDR1 SGHRS, CDR2 YFSETQ. The CDR3 consists of 14 residues. V trimming: 1 base; J trimming: 4 bases; junction bases outside the gene matches: 5. The DNA of the CDR3 is TGCGCCAGCAGCTTGTTGGTAGCGGGTTACGAGCAGTACTTC. Translation gives CASSLLVAGYEQYF.

The rearrangement joins TRBV7-2 to TRBJ2-5; D is undetermined. CDR1 and CDR2 from the germline V gene are SGHTA and FQGNSA. V was shortened by 5 bases and J by 3 bases, with 10 bases between the two germline ends. The CDR3 is made up of 13 amino acids. The CDR3 DNA reads TGTGCCAGCAGCACTCAAGGAGAAGAGACCCAGTACTTC. It codes for CASSTQGEETQYF. The full variable domain, its missing parts supplied by reference TRBV7-2 and TRBJ2-5, is GAGVSQSPSNKVTEKGKDVELRCDPISGHTALYWYRQSLGQGLEFLIYFQGNSAPDKSGLPSDRFSAERTGGSVSTLTIQRTQQEDSAVYLCASSTQGEETQYFGPGTRLLVL.

The chain has TRBV20-1 and TRBJ1-1; the D is unclear. Germline CDR1 and CDR2: DFQATT and SNEGSKA (reference sequence). The CDR3 covers 11 residues. Trimming took off 3 bases at V and 6 bases at J, with 8 bases between the two ends. In nucleotides, the CDR3 is TGCAGTGCTAGGGGCCGGTCTGAAGCTTTCTTT. Translated: CSARGRSEAFF.

The CDR3 coding sequence is TGCAGTGCTAGTGAGCTCAAAATCTACGAGCAGTACTTC. This gives the protein CSASELKIYEQYF. The genes are TRBV20-1 and TRBJ2-7; D remains ambiguous. This CDR3 is 13 amino acids long. CDR1 is DFQATT, CDR2 SNEGSKA, per germline (reference sequence). The V end lost 3 bases, the J end lost 3 bases, and 12 bases lay between the germline ends.

The table lists this clonotype with a few counts. CDR3 loop: CASSYTHDNKVTQYF. As DNA, the CDR3 is TGTGCCAGCAGTTATACCCATGACAATAAGGTGACCCAGTACTTC. The chain links TRBV6-2 or TRBV6-3 to TRBJ2-5; D is undetermined. The V gene's germline CDR1 is MNHEY and CDR2 SVGEGT. The CDR3 is 15 amino acids. Trimming cost V 3 bases and J 7 bases, with 18 bases left between them.

This chain connects TRBV7-9 to TRBJ1-1; TRBD1 might be the D (5 bases). The ends were cut back, 5 bases at V and 6 bases at J, with 7 bases in the middle. This CDR3 spans 11 amino acids. Germline V lookup: CDR1 SEHNR, CDR2 FQNEAQ (reference sequence). The CDR3 is CASSGGPEAFF. The CDR3 coding sequence is TGTGCCAGCAGCGGGGGACCTGAAGCTTTCTTT.

The chain combines TRBV18 with TRBJ2-7; 7 bases fit TRBD2. Germline V gene data show CDR1 as KGHSH and CDR2 as LQKENI. The junction had 11 bases not matched to a gene; V was cut back by 10 bases and J by 5 bases. The CDR3 spans 13 residues. The CDR3, as DNA: TGTGCCACCTTCCAGGGAGGGTCCCACGAGCAGTACTTC. Residues: CATFQGGSHEQYF.

This clonotype was counted a few times. The J gene is TRBJ2-1, the V gene TRBV28, with 16 bases aligning to TRBD2. J lost 7 bases, V lost 5 bases, and 5 bases had no gene match. This CDR3 is built from 16 residues. Looked up from germline, CDR1 is MDHEN and CDR2 is SYDVKM. DNA of the CDR3: TGTGCCAGCAGTCGTGGGACTAGCGGGAGGGTTAATGAGCAGTTCTTC. Translating it yields CASSRGTSGRVNEQFF.

The gene calls are TRBV12-3 or TRBV12-4 and TRBJ2-7; possible D gene TRBD2, 6 bases. This CDR3 has 14 amino acids. Trimming took off 5 bases at V and 6 bases at J, with 17 bases between the two ends. This CDR3 reads CASSPRGLGGEQYF. CDR3 DNA: TGTGCCAGCAGTCCCCGGGGGTTGGGGGGCGAGCAGTACTTC.

This clonotype was recorded a few times. CDR3 in amino acids: CASTSTGAGSYEQYF. CDR3 nucleotide sequence: TGTGCCAGCACGTCGACAGGGGCCGGGTCCTACGAGCAGTACTTC. V usage is TRBV27 and J usage is TRBJ2-7, with 8 nucleotides matching TRBD1. In germline, CDR1 is MNHEY, CDR2 SMNVEV (reference sequence). The CDR3 covers 15 residues. J was trimmed by 1 base and V by 7 bases; bases with no gene match: 9.

In its sample, this clonotype was seen a few times. The chain couples TRBV7-2 to TRBJ1-4; no reliable D call. V dropped 5 bases and J dropped 3 bases, with 10 bases sitting between them. Germline V lookup: CDR1 SGHTA, CDR2 FQGNSA. This CDR3 region has 14 residues. CDR3 region: CASSNYVSNEKLFF. CDR3 DNA: TGTGCCAGCAGCAATTATGTCTCTAATGAAAAACTGTTTTTT.

This chain links TRBV5-5 with TRBJ1-2; 9 positions match TRBD1. This CDR3 is built from 17 residues. The junction had 13 bases not matched to a gene; V was cut back by 1 base and J by 6 bases. CDR1 is SGHKS and CDR2 is YYEKEE in the germline V gene (reference sequence). The CDR3 DNA reads as TGTGCCAGCAGCTTGAACTCCCGGGGGACAGGGAAGGATGGCTACACCTTC. Translated: CASSLNSRGTGKDGYTF. Full variable domain (remainder filled in from reference TRBV5-5 and TRBJ1-2): DAGVTQSPTHLIKTRGQQVTLRCSPISGHKSVSWYQQVLGQGPQFIFQYYEKEERGRGNFPDRFSARQFPNYSSELNVNALLLGDSALYLCASSLNSRGTGKDGYTFGSGTRLTVV.

This clonotype has a handful of counts. The gene calls are TRBV29-1 and TRBJ1-5; D is unclear. Per the germline V gene, CDR1 is SQVTM and CDR2 is ANQGSEA. The length of the CDR3 is 13 residues. The V end lost 5 bases, the J end lost 0 bases, and 8 bases lay between the germline ends. The CDR3 DNA is TGCAGCGTTTCTAGAGATAGCAATCAGCCCCAGCATTTT. This encodes CSVSRDSNQPQHF.

This clonotype was counted a few times. The rearrangement links TRBV5-1 to TRBJ2-2; 9 bases match TRBD1. Trimming at V came to 3 bases and at J to 3 bases, leaving 3 bases not matched to a gene. The CDR3 spans 15 residues. CDR1 is SGHRS and CDR2 is YFSETQ in the germline V gene. The chain's CDR3 is CASSSRTGDTGELFF. CDR3 coding DNA: TGCGCCAGCAGCTCGCGGACAGGGGACACCGGGGAGCTGTTTTTT.

The genes are TRBV5-1 and TRBJ2-1; D possibly corresponds to TRBD1 (5 bases). The CDR3 consists of 16 residues. Germline V gene sequence: CDR1 SGHRS, CDR2 YFSETQ. The V gene lost 4 bases and the J gene lost 0 bases, with 14 bases spanning the gap. The CDR3 DNA is TGCGCCAGCAGCCCTGGGGCGGTGAGCTCCTACAATGAGCAGTTCTTC. Amino acid sequence: CASSPGAVSSYNEQFF. Based on the CDR3 plus reference TRBV5-1 and TRBJ2-1, the full variable domain is KAGVTQTPRYLIKTRGQQVTLSCSPISGHRSVSWYQQTPGQGLQFLFEYFSETQRNKGNFPGRFSGRQFSNSRSEMNVSTLELGDSALYLCASSPGAVSSYNEQFFGPGTRLTVL.

V usage is TRBV28 and J usage is TRBJ2-1; 12 bases line up with TRBD2. There are 16 residues in the CDR3. Germline V lookup: CDR1 MDHEN, CDR2 SYDVKM. The V and J ends lost 6 bases and 6 bases, in that order; junction bases with no gene match: 9. The DNA for the CDR3 is TGTGCCAGCAGCCAGCAACTAGCGGGAGGTAGCAATGAGCAGTTCTTC. Residues: CASSQQLAGGSNEQFF.

This clonotype showed up just a few times. The CDR3 region is CSVPRLAVYNEQFF. DNA of the CDR3: TGCAGCGTTCCCCGACTAGCGGTCTACAATGAGCAGTTCTTC. This chain connects TRBV29-1 to TRBJ2-1; the match to TRBD2 covers 9 bases. Germline values: CDR1 SQVTM, CDR2 ANQGSEA. The CDR3 has 14 amino acids. V trimming: 5 bases; J trimming: 3 bases; junction bases outside the gene matches: 5.

There are a few counts of this clonotype. This chain connects TRBV20-1 to TRBJ2-5; 11 positions match TRBD1. Germline V gene sequence: CDR1 DFQATT, CDR2 SNEGSKA (reference sequence). CDR3 length: 12 amino acids. The V and J ends lost 8 bases and 5 bases, in that order; junction bases with no gene match: 4. The CDR3 DNA reads as TGCAGTCGGAGGGACAGGGGGGAGACCCAGTACTTC. It is translated as CSRRDRGETQYF.

CDR3 nucleotides: TGTGCCAGTACCCCCTCCGGACTACGCGCTGAGGCGGATACGCAGTATTTT. Its translation: CASTPSGLRAEADTQYF. This chain uses TRBV19 with TRBJ2-3; a possible D gene is TRBD2 (6 bases). This CDR3 region has 17 residues. Between the trimmed V and J ends, which lost 7 bases and 6 bases, there was a span of 26 bases. The germline gives CDR1 LNHDA, CDR2 SQIVND (reference sequence).